A selection of T cell receptor beta chains follows, all from one sample in a study of beta chain features in type 1 diabetes. Measured with immunoSEQ multiplex PCR; TCRdb has only the in-frame clones, and not every one. The table shows 300,000 to 350,000 clones, with roughly 14% occurring only once. Sequenced: naive CD4+ T cells from blood. These receptors originate from a woman aged 18 to 35 with type 1 diabetes. CDR3s include the opening cysteine and the closing phenylalanine or tryptophan. Fields, in order: V gene, D gene, J gene, clone size, CDR3 protein, CDR3 DNA. A D gene is named only where the DNA matches it firmly. For some rows the clone size is stated as once, few or many, or as a class when expanded; others skip it.

v_gene: TRBV9
d_gene: NA
j_gene: TRBJ1-1
abundance: NA
CDR3aa: CASSPRTAKAFF
CDR3nt: TGTGCCAGCAGCCCCCGGACAGCGAAAGCTTTCTTT

v_gene: TRBV18
d_gene: TRBD2
j_gene: TRBJ2-5
abundance: NA
CDR3aa: CASSPGTSGSEETQYF
CDR3nt: TGTGCCAGCTCACCCGGGACTAGCGGGAGTGAAGAGACCCAGTACTTC

v_gene: TRBV13
d_gene: TRBD2
j_gene: TRBJ2-1
abundance: NA
CDR3aa: CASSSPVSGGGNNEQFF
CDR3nt: TGTGCCAGCAGCTCCCCGGTCAGCGGGGGGGGGAACAATGAGCAGTTCTTC

v_gene: TRBV5-1
d_gene: TRBD1
j_gene: TRBJ2-7
abundance: few
CDR3aa: CASSLRTGEGYEQYF
CDR3nt: TGCGCCAGCAGCTTACGGACAGGGGAAGGCTACGAGCAGTACTTC

v_gene: TRBV19
d_gene: TRBD2
j_gene: TRBJ2-1
abundance: NA
CDR3aa: CASNTLGLADYNEQFF
CDR3nt: TGTGCCAGTAACACCTTGGGACTAGCCGATTACAATGAGCAGTTCTTC

v_gene: TRBV6-5
d_gene: TRBD1
j_gene: TRBJ1-2
abundance: NA
CDR3aa: CASSYTGTGVNDGYTF
CDR3nt: TGTGCCAGCAGTTACACCGGAACAGGGGTCAACGATGGCTACACCTTC

v_gene: TRBV5-4
d_gene: TRBD2
j_gene: TRBJ2-3
abundance: NA
CDR3aa: CASSLGTSGRTDTQYF
CDR3nt: TGTGCCAGCAGCTTGGGGACTAGCGGGAGAACAGATACGCAGTATTTT

v_gene: TRBV7-3
d_gene: NA
j_gene: TRBJ2-5
abundance: once
CDR3aa: CASSLRRGPRETQYF
CDR3nt: TGTGCCAGCAGCTTAAGGAGGGGACCCCGGGAGACCCAGTACTTC

v_gene: TRBV5-6
d_gene: NA
j_gene: TRBJ2-2
abundance: NA
CDR3aa: CASSLSVNTGELFF
CDR3nt: TGTGCCAGCAGCTTGTCAGTGAACACCGGGGAGCTGTTTTTT

v_gene: TRBV5-4
d_gene: TRBD1
j_gene: TRBJ2-7
abundance: NA
CDR3aa: CASRRTGDHEQYF
CDR3nt: TGTGCCAGCAGACGGACAGGGGACCACGAGCAGTACTTC

v_gene: TRBV5-6
d_gene: TRBD1
j_gene: TRBJ2-7
abundance: NA
CDR3aa: CASSPTGIGEQYF
CDR3nt: TGTGCCAGCAGCCCGACAGGGATCGGCGAGCAGTACTTC

v_gene: TRBV19
d_gene: TRBD1
j_gene: TRBJ2-3
abundance: NA
CDR3aa: CASSMTGPSTDTQYF
CDR3nt: TGTGCCAGTAGTATGACAGGGCCTAGCACAGATACGCAGTATTTT

v_gene: TRBV18
d_gene: TRBD1
j_gene: TRBJ1-1
abundance: NA
CDR3aa: CASSQGADTEAFF
CDR3nt: TGTGCCAGCTCACAGGGGGCTGATACTGAAGCTTTCTTT

v_gene: TRBV7-2
d_gene: TRBD1
j_gene: TRBJ2-1
abundance: NA
CDR3aa: CASSIRQGAGGEQFF
CDR3nt: TGTGCCAGCAGCATTCGACAGGGGGCGGGTGGTGAGCAGTTCTTC

v_gene: TRBV11-3
d_gene: NA
j_gene: TRBJ2-3
abundance: NA
CDR3aa: CASSLAGERIDTQYF
CDR3nt: TGTGCCAGCAGCTTAGCGGGAGAAAGGATAGATACGCAGTATTTT

v_gene: TRBV7-9
d_gene: TRBD2
j_gene: TRBJ2-1
abundance: few
CDR3aa: CASRAPYRSGSNEQFF
CDR3nt: TGTGCCAGCAGGGCCCCTTACCGTAGCGGGAGCAATGAGCAGTTCTTC

v_gene: TRBV7-6
d_gene: TRBD1
j_gene: TRBJ2-5
abundance: NA
CDR3aa: CASSSYRGQETQYF
CDR3nt: TGTGCCAGCAGCTCATACAGGGGGCAAGAGACCCAGTACTTC

v_gene: TRBV2
d_gene: NA
j_gene: TRBJ2-1
abundance: NA
CDR3aa: CASTGRAPRGNEQFF
CDR3nt: TGTGCCAGCACGGGTCGGGCACCCCGGGGCAATGAGCAGTTCTTC

v_gene: TRBV2
d_gene: NA
j_gene: TRBJ2-7
abundance: few
CDR3aa: CAGGGDSYEQYF
CDR3nt: TGTGCCGGCGGAGGGGATTCCTACGAGCAGTACTTC

v_gene: TRBV9
d_gene: TRBD1
j_gene: TRBJ1-2
abundance: NA
CDR3aa: CASGRQGEDYGYTF
CDR3nt: TGTGCCAGCGGACGACAGGGGGAAGACTATGGCTACACCTTC

v_gene: TRBV29-1
d_gene: NA
j_gene: TRBJ2-2
abundance: few
CDR3aa: CSVGHNTGELFF
CDR3nt: TGCAGCGTAGGACATAACACCGGGGAGCTGTTTTTT

v_gene: TRBV29-1
d_gene: NA
j_gene: TRBJ1-4
abundance: few
CDR3aa: CSGGDEKLFF
CDR3nt: TGCAGCGGGGGAGATGAAAAACTGTTTTTT

v_gene: TRBV18
d_gene: TRBD1
j_gene: TRBJ1-1
abundance: NA
CDR3aa: CASSPPSDRGRTEAFF
CDR3nt: TGTGCCAGCTCACCACCGTCCGACAGGGGTAGGACTGAAGCTTTCTTT

v_gene: TRBV7-6
d_gene: NA
j_gene: TRBJ1-1
abundance: NA
CDR3aa: CASSLRVGTEAFF
CDR3nt: TGTGCCAGCAGCTTGAGGGTAGGCACTGAAGCTTTCTTT

v_gene: TRBV9
d_gene: NA
j_gene: TRBJ2-5
abundance: few
CDR3aa: CASSVGRNQETQYF
CDR3nt: TGTGCCAGCAGCGTAGGCAGGAATCAAGAGACCCAGTACTTC

v_gene: TRBV5-1
d_gene: TRBD2
j_gene: TRBJ2-2
abundance: NA
CDR3aa: CASSLGISGSSGELFF
CDR3nt: TGCGCCAGCAGCTTGGGCATAAGCGGGAGTTCCGGGGAGCTGTTTTTT

v_gene: TRBV7-9
d_gene: TRBD2
j_gene: TRBJ2-1
abundance: NA
CDR3aa: CASSFAGAFYNEQFF
CDR3nt: TGTGCCAGCAGCTTTGCGGGAGCATTCTACAATGAGCAGTTCTTC

v_gene: TRBV7-2
d_gene: NA
j_gene: TRBJ2-3
abundance: NA
CDR3aa: CASSFQGKRTDTQYF
CDR3nt: TGTGCCAGCAGCTTTCAGGGAAAGAGGACAGATACGCAGTATTTT

v_gene: TRBV29-1
d_gene: NA
j_gene: TRBJ2-3
abundance: NA
CDR3aa: CSVGTFTSTDTQYF
CDR3nt: TGCAGCGTTGGGACTTTTACCAGCACAGATACGCAGTATTTT

v_gene: TRBV5-5
d_gene: NA
j_gene: TRBJ1-1
abundance: NA
CDR3aa: CASSRKLEAEAFF
CDR3nt: TGTGCCAGCAGCCGAAAGCTGGAGGCTGAAGCTTTCTTT

v_gene: TRBV10-3
d_gene: NA
j_gene: TRBJ2-1
abundance: NA
CDR3aa: CAISGRGADNEQFF
CDR3nt: TGTGCCATCAGTGGACGAGGAGCCGACAATGAGCAGTTCTTC

v_gene: TRBV18
d_gene: TRBD2
j_gene: TRBJ2-3
abundance: NA
CDR3aa: CASSPTRLAGTTDTQYF
CDR3nt: TGTGCCAGCTCACCAACGCGACTAGCGGGAACCACAGATACGCAGTATTTT

v_gene: TRBV5-4
d_gene: NA
j_gene: TRBJ2-7
abundance: few
CDR3aa: CASSYDRAEQYF
CDR3nt: TGTGCCAGCAGCTATGACAGAGCGGAGCAGTACTTC

v_gene: TRBV9
d_gene: NA
j_gene: TRBJ2-7
abundance: few
CDR3aa: CASSVAGGASSYEQYF
CDR3nt: TGTGCCAGCAGCGTAGCTGGTGGTGCGAGCTCCTACGAGCAGTACTTC

v_gene: TRBV9
d_gene: NA
j_gene: TRBJ2-5
abundance: NA
CDR3aa: CASSVAPPGTQYF
CDR3nt: TGTGCCAGCAGCGTAGCTCCACCGGGGACCCAGTACTTC

v_gene: TRBV5-1
d_gene: NA
j_gene: TRBJ2-1
abundance: few
CDR3aa: CASSLDSPNEQFF
CDR3nt: TGCGCCAGCAGCTTGGACAGTCCCAATGAGCAGTTCTTC

v_gene: TRBV6-5
d_gene: TRBD2
j_gene: TRBJ2-7
abundance: few
CDR3aa: CASSYKTGGSYEQYF
CDR3nt: TGTGCCAGCAGTTACAAGACGGGGGGCTCCTACGAGCAGTACTTC

v_gene: TRBV19
d_gene: TRBD2
j_gene: TRBJ2-1
abundance: few
CDR3aa: CASLAGGSYNEQFF
CDR3nt: TGTGCCAGTCTAGCGGGAGGGAGCTACAATGAGCAGTTCTTC